The text below deals with one T cell receptor beta chain. Its antigen remains unknown. The germline gene is not matched at one end of the junction; a read error may be the cause. The data are from a study of cytomegalovirus exposure and HLA in healthy donors. Across the whole study: A data release that came early held around 85 million unique TCRs from HLA-typed donors.

PCR primers comprised 60 Vbeta and 13 Jbeta primers. Sequenced by immunoSEQ multiplex PCR; TCRdb stores in-frame clones only, minus some. The sample lists over 70,000 clones; roughly 67% were seen once. The CDR3 has 12 residues. From germline, CDR1 is SEHNR and CDR2 FQNEAQ (reference sequence). At collection, donors were nominally healthy, but unrecorded immune exposures were probable. Study results and limitations: Donors belonging to an Asian-associated ancestry cluster reportedly showed fewer N-insertions in productive TCRs than the approximately 680-donor mean, according to what a later analysis found. In a later analysis, TCR association rates varied by HLA locus: DRB1 most, HLA-C fewest.

J is TRBJ1-5 and V is TRBV7-9, with no clear D. The sample consisted of PBMCs. The clonotype was recovered from a woman aged 50 to 65 in good health and CMV-seropositive. The CDR3 protein is CSSSSSNQPQHF. The CDR3 DNA reads as TGTTCCAGCAGCTCGAGCAATCAGCCCCAGCATTTT. Together with reference TRBV7-9 and TRBJ1-5, the CDR3 gives the full variable domain: DTGVSQNPRHKITKRGQNVTFRCDPISEHNRLYWYRQTLGQGPEFLTYFQNEAQLEKSRLLSDRFSAERPKGSFSTLEIQRTEQGDSAMYLCSSSSSNQPQHFGDGTRLSIL.